These 16 T cell receptor beta chains share one sample of origin, sequenced in a study of T-cell memory formation after mild COVID-19. TCRdb independently ran MiXCR on the 5' RACE reads; one entry per CDR3 protein. This sample has 300,000 to 400,000 distinct CDR3 sequences; over 13% occur once, and the top ten carry roughly 22%. Sequencing was carried out using PBMCs or a T cell subset sorted from them (not recorded which). These receptors all come from a man aged 18-30 years who had mild COVID-19 (a few samples of this study predate the infection). Cell type and time point are not known.

The chain combines TRBV7-9 with TRBJ2-3, with TRBD1 matching 7 bases. With V trimmed by 4 bases and J by 3 bases, 7 bases remained unmatched. The CDR3 has 15 residues. Germline loops: CDR1 SEHNR, CDR2 FQNEAQ (reference sequence). Here the CDR3 DNA reads TGTGCCAGCAGCTCCAGGGGGTTGTTAACAGATACGCAGTATTTT. Translation gives CASSSRGLLTDTQYF.

The chain employs TRBV7-9 and TRBJ1-1; D remains unclear. V was trimmed by 8 bases and J by 0 bases, leaving 13 bases between them. This CDR3 has 14 amino acids. The germline CDR1 and CDR2 sequences are SEHNR and FQNEAQ (reference sequence). DNA of the CDR3: TGTGCCAGCTTGGGCATAGACGTGAACACTGAAGCTTTCTTT. Translated: CASLGIDVNTEAFF. Full variable domain (outside the CDR3, taken from reference TRBV7-9 and TRBJ1-1): DTGVSQNPRHKITKRGQNVTFRCDPISEHNRLYWYRQTLGQGPEFLTYFQNEAQLEKSRLLSDRFSAERPKGSFSTLEIQRTEQGDSAMYLCASLGIDVNTEAFFGQGTRLTVV.

The genes are TRBV6-2 or TRBV6-3 and TRBJ2-1, with a weak D call TRBD2 (5 bases). From germline, CDR1 is MNHEY and CDR2 SVGEGT. This CDR3 spans 16 amino acids. Trimming took off 4 bases at V and 4 bases at J, with 17 bases between the two ends. The CDR3 is CASSWRSGHGYNEQFF. As DNA, the CDR3 is TGTGCCAGCAGTTGGAGGAGCGGCCACGGTTACAATGAGCAGTTCTTC.

The genes are TRBV7-2 and TRBJ1-4, with TRBD1 matching over 9 bases. CDR1 SGHTA and CDR2 FQGNSA come from the germline V gene. The V gene end was trimmed by 1 base and the J gene end by 5 bases; junction bases not matched to a gene: 5. This CDR3 is 16 amino acids long. The DNA of the CDR3 is TGTGCCAGCAGCTTAGTTTGGGGGACAGGGAATGAAAAACTGTTTTTT. Protein sequence: CASSLVWGTGNEKLFF.

This clonotype came up a few times. This chain joins TRBV2 and TRBJ1-2; 8 nucleotides agree with TRBD1. V was pared by 7 bases and J by 8 bases, with 9 bases of the junction left unmatched. The CDR3 is 13 residues long. Germline V lookup: CDR1 SNHLY, CDR2 FYNNEI. For the CDR3, the DNA is TGTGCCAGCACGGTTCAGGGGGCGCGAGGCTACACCTTC. Amino acid sequence: CASTVQGARGYTF.

The chain is built from TRBV6-5 and TRBJ1-4, with unresolved D. Trimming cost V 0 bases and J 5 bases, with 13 bases left between them. Per germline, CDR1 MNHEY and CDR2 SVGAGI. This CDR3 region has 16 residues. CDR3 in DNA: TGTGCCAGCAGTTACTCATCAACACGGCGCAATGAAAAACTGTTTTTT. Translated, it gives CASSYSSTRRNEKLFF.

The rearrangement joins TRBV12-5 to TRBJ1-1; no clear D. V gave up 1 base and J gave up 1 base, with 10 bases separating them. This CDR3 is 15 amino acids long. Per the germline V gene, CDR1 is LGHNT and CDR2 is FRNRAP. CDR3 bases: TGTGCTAGTGGTTTGGGGCAGACGGGGAACACTGAAGCTTTCTTT. It codes for CASGLGQTGNTEAFF.

This clonotype was counted a few times. The chain joins TRBV11-2 to TRBJ1-2; no firm D call. Germline V gives CDR1 SGHAT, CDR2 FQNNGV. The CDR3 length is 14 residues. Trimming shortened V by 0 bases and J by 2 bases, and 7 bases separated the two germline ends. CDR3 bases: TGTGCCAGCAGCTTAGAGCTTTCGAACTATGGCTACACCTTC. Its translation: CASSLELSNYGYTF.

This clonotype turned up a few times. This rearrangement joins TRBV4-3 to TRBJ2-3, with TRBD2 matching 12 bases. This CDR3 comprises 18 residues. V lost 2 bases and J lost 3; bases outside the gene matches: 9. CDR1 and CDR2 (germline): LGHNA, YSLEER. CDR3 nucleotides: TGCGCCAGCAGCCAATCCCTACTAGCGGGGGGTAGTACAGATACGCAGTATTTT. Protein product: CASSQSLLAGGSTDTQYF.

This clonotype was seen only a few times. The rearrangement uses TRBV12-3 or TRBV12-4 and TRBJ2-7, with D possibly matching TRBD1 (6 bases). The CDR3 totals 13 residues. Trimming removed 2 bases at V and 5 bases at J, with 10 bases between. CDR3 sequence reads: CASSLPWGHEQYF. Written as DNA, the CDR3 is TGTGCCAGCAGTTTACCTTGGGGGCACGAGCAGTACTTC.

The chain uses TRBV20-1 and TRBJ2-7, with 9 bases lining up with TRBD1. V dropped 4 bases and J dropped 6; count of bases not matched to a gene: 10. Germline CDR1 DFQATT, CDR2 SNEGSKA (reference sequence). This CDR3 spans 14 amino acids. The CDR3 sequence is CSATPGTGPVEQYV. The CDR3 nucleotides are TGCAGTGCTACGCCGGGGACAGGGCCCGTCGAGCAGTACGTC.

The sample holds a few counts of this clonotype. The chain couples TRBV6-5 to TRBJ2-7, with TRBD1 identical over 7 bases. The CDR3 extends over 15 amino acids. The V segment lost 4 bases and the J segment 4 bases; nucleotides outside the gene matches: 10. Germline V lookup: CDR1 MNHEY, CDR2 SVGAGI. The CDR3 is CASSLLPGQIYEQYF. As DNA, the CDR3 is TGTGCCAGCAGTTTGTTGCCGGGACAGATTTACGAGCAGTACTTC.

The V gene is TRBV4-1, the J gene TRBJ2-7; tentative D call: TRBD2 (6 bases). Germline V gene sequence: CDR1 MGHRA, CDR2 YSYEKL. The CDR3 runs to 14 residues. V was cut by 0 bases and J by 2 bases, with 8 bases left in between. The CDR3 bases are TGCGCCAGCAGCCAAGATCGGAGGGCCTACGAGCAGTACTTC. Translating gives CASSQDRRAYEQYF.

This clonotype was detected only a few times. The germline gene is not matched at one end of the junction; a read error may be the cause. The CDR3 loop reads CASSLSTGPPIYF. In DNA form, the CDR3 reads TGTGCTAGCAGCTTATCCACAGGGCCGCCGATATATTTT. This chain links TRBV7-7 with TRBJ1-3, with D maybe TRBD1 (6 bases). The CDR3 contains 13 residues. CDR1 SSHAT and CDR2 FNYEAQ come from the germline V gene (reference sequence).

This clonotype has just a few counts. CDR3 residues: CASSLDPGLYTGELFF. CDR3 in DNA: TGTGCCAGCAGTTTAGATCCGGGACTATACACCGGGGAGCTGTTTTTT. The chain carries TRBV12-3 or TRBV12-4 and TRBJ2-2; the match to TRBD2 covers 7 bases. The ends lost 1 base at V and 3 bases at J; junction bases unmatched: 5. The CDR3 totals 16 residues.

There are a few counts of this clonotype. The chain is built from TRBV25-1 and TRBJ2-3, with TRBD2 matching over 15 bases. CDR3 size: 19 residues. Per germline, CDR1 MGHDK and CDR2 SYGVNS. With V trimmed by 1 base and J by 0 bases, 5 bases remained unmatched. For the CDR3, the DNA is TGTGCCAGCAGTGAATCCCCGGGACTAGCGGGGGGTAGCACAGATACGCAGTATTTT. This translates into CASSESPGLAGGSTDTQYF.